The 27 T cell receptor beta chains below were found in one sample sequenced in a study of CD8+CD57+ T cells in acquired aplastic anemia. Genomic DNA, serving as template, underwent TCR beta VDJ and CDR3 profiling. TCRdb used MiXCR to reprocess the reads, holding one entry per CDR3 protein. The sample consists of around 64,000 distinct CDR3 sequences, about 56% of them appearing once. Sequenced material: sorted CD4+, CD8+, or CD8+CD57+ T cells (not recorded which) from PBMCs. These receptor sequences come from a human donor in good health, serving as a control.

This clonotype was counted only a few times. The genes are TRBV10-3 and TRBJ1-1; D unresolved. Germline loops: CDR1 ENHRY, CDR2 SYGVKD. This CDR3 is built from 11 residues. The V and J ends lost 6 bases and 1 base respectively, with 3 bases between them. The CDR3 sequence: CAIRGNTEAFF. In DNA, the CDR3 is TGTGCCATCAGGGGGAACACTGAAGCTTTCTTT.

J is TRBJ2-7 and V is TRBV2, with TRBD2 matching 7 bases. The CDR3 contains 14 residues. CDR1 and CDR2 from the germline V gene are SNHLY and FYNNEI. J was trimmed by 4 bases and V by 5 bases; bases with no gene match: 8. The CDR3 bases are TGTGCCAGCAGTTTTCCGGGAGGAGAATACGAGCAGTACTTC. It yields the protein CASSFPGGEYEQYF.

The genes are TRBV15 and TRBJ1-5, with D tentatively TRBD1 (6 bases). Germline V gives CDR1 LNHNV, CDR2 YYDKDF (reference sequence). The CDR3 loop spans 14 amino acids. The V end lost 0 bases, the J end lost 7 bases, and 10 bases lay between the germline ends. CDR3 sequence: CATSRDRGRQPQHF. DNA for the CDR3: TGTGCCACCAGCAGAGACAGGGGTCGACAGCCCCAGCATTTT.

This clonotype is labeled as medium-sized. The rearrangement links TRBV2 to TRBJ1-5; D unclear. The CDR3 has 13 amino acids. Germline V CDR1 and CDR2: SNHLY, FYNNEI. V lost 1 base and J 7 bases, leaving 8 bases between the germline ends. CDR3 region: CASSEERDQPQHF. Here the CDR3 DNA reads TGTGCCAGCAGTGAAGAACGTGACCAGCCCCAGCATTTT.

V is TRBV29-1 and J is TRBJ2-1, with TRBD2 identical over 8 bases. CDR1 SQVTM and CDR2 ANQGSEA come from the germline V gene. This CDR3 is 14 amino acids long. V shed 1 base, J shed 9 bases, and the junction held 8 bases outside the gene matches. The CDR3 spells CSVEGQRESSEQFF. CDR3 sequence (DNA): TGCAGCGTTGAAGGGCAGCGGGAGTCTAGTGAGCAGTTCTTC.

As for this clonotype: Without the conserved terminal phenylalanine or tryptophan, this CDR3 likely stems from a read error. The chain combines TRBV7-6 with TRBJ2-1, with a weak D call TRBD2 (6 bases). Germline V gives CDR1 SGHVS, CDR2 FNYEAQ. The CDR3 loop spans 15 amino acids. The CDR3 nucleotides read TGTGCCAGCAGCTTAGAAGCGGGCCCCTACAATGGGCAGTTCCTC. Protein product: CASSLEAGPYNGQFL.

The CDR3 DNA sequence: TGCAGCGTTGGACAGGGCCTCTCCTACGAGCAGTACTTC. Translation: CSVGQGLSYEQYF. The chain employs TRBV29-1 and TRBJ2-7, with 7 bases lining up with TRBD1. V dropped 4 bases and J dropped 0; count of bases not matched to a gene: 3. Germline V gene sequence: CDR1 SQVTM, CDR2 ANQGSEA. The CDR3 loop spans 13 amino acids.

This clonotype was counted between two and nine times. The chain combines TRBV9 with TRBJ1-2, with D uncertain. With 3 bases removed from V and 8 bases from J, the gap between germline ends came to 8 bases. The CDR3 covers 11 residues. In germline, CDR1 is SGDLS, CDR2 YYNGEE. The CDR3 nucleotides read TGTGCCAGCAGCGCCACCAGGGGCTACACCTTC. Translation: CASSATRGYTF.

This clonotype was observed at least ten times. The J gene is TRBJ2-1, the V gene TRBV12-3 or TRBV12-4; TRBD2 agrees at 10 bases. V trimming: 5 bases; J trimming: 5 bases; junction bases outside the gene matches: 6. This CDR3 spans 15 amino acids. The CDR3 nucleotides read TGTGCCAGCAGTCTCAGGACTAGCGGACACAATGAGCAGTTCTTC. It specifies CASSLRTSGHNEQFF.

The V gene is TRBV5-5, the J gene TRBJ1-2, with TRBD1 matching 9 bases. The CDR3 runs 16 residues. The germline gives CDR1 SGHKS, CDR2 YYEKEE (reference sequence). V dropped 0 bases and J dropped 3; count of bases not matched to a gene: 6. CDR3 protein: CASSLGQGGQDYGYTF. CDR3 nucleotide sequence: TGTGCCAGCAGCTTGGGACAGGGGGGTCAGGACTATGGCTACACCTTC.

CDR3 nucleotide sequence: TGTGCCAGTAGTAGGGCATTCACAGCCTATAATTCACCCCTCCACTTT. Translating gives CASSRAFTAYNSPLHF. The chain joins TRBV19 to TRBJ1-6; D is ambiguous. The CDR3 spans 16 residues. Germline V gene lookup returns CDR1 LNHDA and CDR2 SQIVND (reference sequence). Trimming cost V 4 bases and J 2 bases, with 12 bases left between them.

In its sample, this clonotype was seen many times. This chain links TRBV11-3 with TRBJ2-1; D call uncertain. The germline V and J ends were trimmed by 5 bases and 0 bases, with 8 bases remaining between them. The germline gives CDR1 SGHNT, CDR2 YENEEA. This CDR3 is built from 14 residues. CDR3 in DNA: TGTGCCAGCAGCCAATCAGGCTCCTACAATGAGCAGTTCTTC. Translating gives CASSQSGSYNEQFF. Together with reference TRBV11-3 and TRBJ2-1, the CDR3 gives the full variable domain: EAGVVQSPRYKIIEKKQPVAFWCNPISGHNTLYWYLQNLGQGPELLIRYENEEAVDDSQLPKDRFSAERLKGVDSTLKIQPAELGDSAVYLCASSQSGSYNEQFFGPGTRLTVL.

This chain connects TRBV20-1 to TRBJ1-1; no reliable D call. This CDR3 is built from 15 residues. The germline V gene encodes CDR1 DFQATT and CDR2 SNEGSKA (reference sequence). The V end was cut by 6 bases, the J end by 1 base, with 18 bases between. The CDR3 DNA reads TGCAGTGCCCGCGACGCGAAGCGGGAGAACACTGAAGCTTTCTTT. Translation gives CSARDAKRENTEAFF.

This clonotype has at least ten counts. The V and J genes are TRBV20-1 and TRBJ2-5; 8 bases are shared with TRBD2. V was pared by 1 base and J by 5 bases, with 6 bases of the junction left unmatched. Germline lookup yields CDR1 DFQATT and CDR2 SNEGSKA (reference sequence). The CDR3 loop spans 14 amino acids. The CDR3 protein is CSARAGGPSETQYF. The CDR3 DNA reads as TGCAGTGCTAGAGCGGGAGGGCCCTCGGAGACCCAGTACTTC.

The rearrangement joins TRBV19 to TRBJ2-5; D gene uncertain. Germline values: CDR1 LNHDA, CDR2 SQIVND (reference sequence). This CDR3 has 14 residues. Trimming removed 2 bases from V and 2 bases from J, with 9 bases in between. The CDR3 DNA sequence: TGTGCCAGTAGTATACTTGAAAGACAAGAGACCCAGTACTTC. It codes for CASSILERQETQYF.

This clonotype showed up many times. The chain links TRBV3-1 to TRBJ2-7; 7 bases line up with TRBD2. The CDR3 contains 15 residues. In germline, CDR1 is LGHDT, CDR2 YNNKEL (reference sequence). V was clipped by 0 bases and J by 7 bases; unmatched bases: 9. The CDR3 spells CASSQDVGGSKEQYF. In nucleotides, the CDR3 is TGTGCCAGCAGCCAAGATGTGGGGGGGTCGAAGGAGCAGTACTTC.

The chain combines TRBV9 with TRBJ2-7; D may be TRBD2 (7 bases). Deletions cut 0 bases from V and 2 bases from J, with 18 bases between. Germline-derived CDR1 and CDR2 are SGDLS and YYNGEE. CDR3 size: 17 residues. CDR3 in amino acids: CASSVGPGASGPYEQYF. The CDR3 DNA reads TGTGCCAGCAGCGTAGGACCAGGGGCTAGCGGACCCTACGAGCAGTACTTC.

A single count supports this clonotype. The chain couples TRBV4-1 to TRBJ1-2; the match to TRBD1 covers 7 bases. Germline assignment: CDR1 MGHRA and CDR2 YSYEKL. This CDR3 has 14 amino acids. V trimming: 3 bases; J trimming: 9 bases; junction bases outside the gene matches: 10. The CDR3 DNA reads TGCGCCAGCAGCCAGCCGGGACAGCAGAGAAGCTACACCTTC. Encoded protein: CASSQPGQQRSYTF.

Ten or more counts support this clonotype. The rearrangement joins TRBV27 to TRBJ2-3; 11 nucleotides agree with TRBD2. The CDR3 sequence is 16 residues long. Germline V lookup: CDR1 MNHEY, CDR2 SMNVEV (reference sequence). J lost 4 bases, V lost 8 bases, and 11 bases had no gene match. DNA for the CDR3: TGTGCCAGCGGCCGGCCGGGACTAGCGGCCCCAGATACGCAGTATTTT. Translating gives CASGRPGLAAPDTQYF.

V gene TRBV20-1 combines with J gene TRBJ1-2; the match to TRBD1 covers 7 bases. This CDR3 spans 15 amino acids. Germline values: CDR1 DFQATT, CDR2 SNEGSKA (reference sequence). Trimming took 4 bases from V and 5 from J; bases not matched to a gene: 13. For the CDR3, the DNA is TGCAGTGCTAATCCCCATTTCGGGACAGCGTATGGCTACACCTTC. It is translated as CSANPHFGTAYGYTF.

This chain links TRBV7-3 with TRBJ2-7; 7 positions match TRBD2. The CDR3 loop spans 15 amino acids. CDR1 SGHTA and CDR2 FQGTGA come from the germline V gene. The junction had 5 bases not matched to a gene; V was cut back by 1 base and J by 2 bases. The CDR3 sequence: CASSLIASGTYEQYF. The CDR3 DNA reads TGTGCCAGCAGCTTAATTGCTAGCGGTACCTACGAGCAGTACTTC.

As for this clonotype: A read error may produce the germline difference seen at one junction end. The rearrangement links TRBV24-1 to TRBJ2-3; D may be TRBD2 (6 bases). The CDR3 loop spans 15 amino acids. CDR1 is KGHDR, CDR2 SFDVKD, per germline. The CDR3 reads CATGESGSGTDTQYF. CDR3 sequence (DNA): TGTGCCACCGGTGAAAGCGGGTCCGGCACAGATACGCAGTATTTT.

Notes on this clonotype: Possible read error: a much larger clone is one base away. The chain is built from TRBV6-1 and TRBJ1-1, with D possibly TRBD1 on 6 matching bases. Between the trimmed V and J ends, which lost 8 bases and 2 bases, there was a span of 27 bases. The germline V gene has CDR1 MNHNS and CDR2 SASEGT. The CDR3 runs to 18 residues. The CDR3 DNA reads TGTGCCAGCGGTACACCGCTACAGACAGGACTGTTCAACACTGAAGCTTTCTTT. Translated, it gives CASGTPLQTGLFNTEAFF.

This rearrangement joins TRBV15 to TRBJ1-1, with D uncertain. This CDR3 region has 16 residues. Trimming left V 1 base short and J 3 bases short, with 15 bases between. Germline V lookup: CDR1 LNHNV, CDR2 YYDKDF (reference sequence). The CDR3 DNA is TGTGCCACCAGCAGAGGACATTTCCGGCTGGACACTGAAGCTTTCTTT. This encodes CATSRGHFRLDTEAFF. The complete variable domain, with remaining parts taken from reference TRBV15 and TRBJ1-1, reads DAMVIQNPRYQVTQFGKPVTLSCSQTLNHNVMYWYQQKSSQAPKLLFHYYDKDFNNEADTPDNFQSRRPNTSFCFLDIRSPGLGDTAMYLCATSRGHFRLDTEAFFGQGTRLTVV.

Ten or more counts support this clonotype. The V gene is TRBV4-1, the J gene TRBJ1-3; unclear D gene. The V end was cut by 4 bases, the J end by 0 bases, with 16 bases between. Germline lookup yields CDR1 MGHRA and CDR2 YSYEKL. The CDR3 contains 17 residues. CDR3 coding DNA: TGCGCCAGCAGCCGAGGCGGGGTTGTGATCTCTGGAAACACCATATATTTT. The encoded protein is CASSRGGVVISGNTIYF.

The CDR3 bases are TGTGCCACCAGCAGGCCAGGGGGCCTCATAGGTACCGGGGAGCTGTTTTTT. Encoded protein: CATSRPGGLIGTGELFF. The chain recombines TRBV15 with TRBJ2-2; TRBD1 matches 8 bases. With V trimmed by 3 bases and J by 5 bases, 11 bases remained unmatched. This CDR3 spans 17 amino acids. Germline V CDR1 and CDR2: LNHNV, YYDKDF (reference sequence).

The V call is TRBV2, the J call TRBJ2-7; D is tentatively TRBD1 or TRBD2 (5 bases each). Germline V gene sequence: CDR1 SNHLY, CDR2 FYNNEI. The CDR3 has 11 amino acids. Trimming left V 8 bases short and J 6 bases short, with 11 bases between. As DNA, the CDR3 is TGTGCCAGCCTATGGGGGTTCGAGCAGTACTTC. Its translation: CASLWGFEQYF.